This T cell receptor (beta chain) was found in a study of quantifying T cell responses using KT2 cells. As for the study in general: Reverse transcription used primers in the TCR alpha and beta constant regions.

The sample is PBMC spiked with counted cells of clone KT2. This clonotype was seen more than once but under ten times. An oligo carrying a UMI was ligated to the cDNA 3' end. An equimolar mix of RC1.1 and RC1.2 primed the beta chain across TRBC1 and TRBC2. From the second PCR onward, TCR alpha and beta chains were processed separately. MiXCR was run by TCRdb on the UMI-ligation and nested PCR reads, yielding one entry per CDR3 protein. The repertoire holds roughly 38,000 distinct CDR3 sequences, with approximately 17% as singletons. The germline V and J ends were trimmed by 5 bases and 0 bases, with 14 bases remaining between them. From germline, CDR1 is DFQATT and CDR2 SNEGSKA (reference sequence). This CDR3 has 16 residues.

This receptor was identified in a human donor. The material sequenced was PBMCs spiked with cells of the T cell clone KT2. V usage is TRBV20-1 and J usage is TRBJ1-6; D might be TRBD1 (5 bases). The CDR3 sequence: CSADSQESSYNSPLHF. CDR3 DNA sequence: TGCAGTGCTGACTCACAGGAAAGCTCCTATAATTCACCCCTCCACTTT.